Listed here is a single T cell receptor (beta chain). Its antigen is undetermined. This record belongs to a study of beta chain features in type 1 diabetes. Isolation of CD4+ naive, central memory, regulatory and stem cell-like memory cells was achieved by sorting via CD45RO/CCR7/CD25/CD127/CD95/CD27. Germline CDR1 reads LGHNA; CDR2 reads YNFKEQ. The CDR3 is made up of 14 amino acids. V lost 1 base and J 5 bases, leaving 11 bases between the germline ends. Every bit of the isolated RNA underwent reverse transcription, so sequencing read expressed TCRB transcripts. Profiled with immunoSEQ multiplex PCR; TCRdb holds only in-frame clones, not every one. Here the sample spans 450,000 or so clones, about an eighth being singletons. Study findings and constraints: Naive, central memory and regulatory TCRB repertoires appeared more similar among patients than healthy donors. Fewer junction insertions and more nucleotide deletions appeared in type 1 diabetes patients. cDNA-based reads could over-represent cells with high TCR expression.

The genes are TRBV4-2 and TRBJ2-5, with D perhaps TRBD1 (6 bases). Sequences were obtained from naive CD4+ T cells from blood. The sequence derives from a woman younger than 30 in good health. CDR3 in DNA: TGTGCCAGCAGCCAAGCAGGGGTTGGGGAGACCCAGTACTTC. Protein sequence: CASSQAGVGETQYF.